The 7 T cell receptor beta chains presented below share a single source sample, sequenced in a study of blood T cell repertoires in COVID-19. Assay used: immunoSEQ multiplex PCR; TCRdb lists only in-frame clones, some missing. The table lists 200,000 to 300,000 clones, approximately 80% of them singletons. The specimen sequenced was peripheral blood. All receptors come from a man younger than 45 who had recovered from COVID-19.

The rearrangement uses TRBV28 and TRBJ1-6; 9 bases are shared with TRBD1. Looked up from germline, CDR1 is MDHEN and CDR2 is SYDVKM. The CDR3 is 14 residues long. J was trimmed by 7 bases and V by 7 bases; bases with no gene match: 5. Here the CDR3 reads CASMGDRENSPLHF. The CDR3 DNA sequence: TGTGCCAGCATGGGGGACAGGGAAAATTCACCCCTCCACTTT.

The genes are TRBV9 and TRBJ2-1; TRBD1 aligns across 8 bases. The germline CDR1 and CDR2 sequences are SGDLS and YYNGEE. V shed 2 bases, J shed 5 bases, and the junction held 3 bases outside the gene matches. CDR3 length: 14 amino acids. DNA of the CDR3: TGTGCCAGCAGCGTGGGGACAGGTAACAATGAGCAGTTCTTC. This gives the protein CASSVGTGNNEQFF.

The chain recombines TRBV10-2 with TRBJ2-3, with 10 nucleotides matching TRBD2. The CDR3 has 15 residues. After removal of 6 bases from V and 4 bases from J, the junction contained 7 bases not matched to a gene. Germline assignment: CDR1 WSHSY and CDR2 SAAADI. For the CDR3, the DNA is TGCGCCAGCAGACCCAGAGCGGGGGGGGCAGATACGCAGTATTTT. Encoded protein: CASRPRAGGADTQYF.

The genes are TRBV5-4 and TRBJ2-5; TRBD1 aligns across 9 bases. Unmatched junction bases numbered 10, after V lost 2 bases and J lost 5 bases. In germline, CDR1 is SGHNT, CDR2 YYREEE (reference sequence). This CDR3 has 16 amino acids. CDR3 in amino acids: CASSLGTGNIPETQYF. The CDR3 bases are TGTGCCAGCAGCTTAGGGACAGGGAACATTCCGGAGACCCAGTACTTC.

This clone was picked up a small number of times. This chain links TRBV6-6 with TRBJ1-5, with D possibly TRBD1 on 5 matching bases. Germline V gene lookup returns CDR1 MNHNY and CDR2 SVGAGI (reference sequence). The V gene lost 4 bases and the J gene lost 5 bases, with 9 bases spanning the gap. The CDR3 totals 13 residues. CDR3 sequence: CASSFREDQPQHF. In DNA form, the CDR3 reads TGTGCCAGCAGTTTCAGGGAAGATCAGCCCCAGCATTTT.

This clone showed up just once. This sequence joins TRBV23-1 and TRBJ2-7, with D possibly TRBD1 on 6 matching bases. TRBV23-1 is an ORF, with its function uncertain. Trimming left V 6 bases short and J 0 bases short, with 24 bases between. The CDR3 is 18 residues long. CDR3 coding DNA: TGCGCCAGCAGCAAACTTGGGGACAACGGGATTAGCTCCTACGAGCAGTACGTC. Translating gives CASSKLGDNGISSYEQYV.

The chain recombines TRBV10-3 with TRBJ2-1, with 9 bases aligning to TRBD2. From germline, CDR1 is ENHRY and CDR2 SYGVKD. V was clipped by 4 bases and J by 3 bases; unmatched bases: 10. The CDR3 covers 17 residues. The CDR3 region is CAISGDSGGYHYNEQFF. CDR3 coding DNA: TGTGCCATCAGTGGGGATAGCGGGGGATATCACTACAATGAGCAGTTCTTC.